This T cell receptor (beta chain) appears in the sequencing data of a study of vaccination and CD4 T cells after COVID-19 (dated by TCRdb to 2022 to 2024). At the level of the whole study: Every convalescent patient had a positive nasal swab PCR test for SARS-CoV-2, with mild disease in roughly ten patients and severe disease in one. Six males and four females were included in the convalescent cohort, with two Hispanic individuals, seven Caucasians, two Asians and one multiracial person represented. Each participant got two doses of either the Pfizer-BioNTech BNT162b2 vaccine (n=8) or the Moderna mRNA-1273 vaccine (n=2). Post-COVID blood samples were collected from convalescent patients a median of roughly 100 days after diagnosis, with a range of roughly 30 to 170 days. Post-vaccine blood samples were collected a median of about 72 days after the second vaccine dose, ranging from about 13 to 241 days. The cultures were stimulated with overlapping spike peptide pools from SARS-CoV-2 and from the common cold coronaviruses HCoV-NL63, HCoV-OC43 and HCoV-229E. In control cultures, a CEFX viral epitope pool was used as positive control, an HIV-1 Nef peptide pool was used as negative control, or no peptide was added. The spike-specific CD4+ TCR repertoire was compared before and after mRNA vaccination in 10 to 11 COVID-19 convalescent patients and a few infection-naive healthy vaccine recipients.

Germline trimming: 8 bases from V, 5 bases from J; junction bases outside gene matches: 7. CDR1 SNHLY and CDR2 FYNNEI were looked up in the germline V gene. The CDR3 goes from the cysteine to the phenylalanine over 14 residues. Here the CDR3 DNA is all that survives: 42 bases in frame from base 1. Study-level results and caveats: In convalescent patients, a median about 86% of post-vaccine SARS-CoV-2-reactive clones were detected only after vaccination, and vaccine-specific priming was suggested by this finding. The median number of SARS-CoV-2-reactive clonotypes rose from around 21 after infection to around 40 after vaccination, but the change was not significant. Relatively few convalescent patients were included in the study, and early timepoints after natural infection were not analyzed. Of the vaccine-specific clones found in convalescent patients, nearly all (304 of 307) were mono-reactive for SARS-CoV-2 spike instead of being cross-reactive with common cold coronaviruses.

Points on this clonotype: Its antigen remains undetermined. No base quality values were provided; no much bigger clone lies one nucleotide off.

Library prep was done by PCR. DNA from cultured CD4+ T cells was subjected to TCR sequencing with the Oncomine TCR Beta short-read assay at the Johns Hopkins FTIC core. The QIAamp micro DNA kit was used to extract genomic DNA from the cultured CD4+ T cells. Oncomine TCR Beta libraries from cultured CD4+ T cells were pooled with unique dual indexes and sequenced on an Illumina iSeq 100. As for the original processing: Non-productive sequences were removed, and CDR3s that did not start with C, did not end with F or W, or were shorter than 7 amino acids were discarded. The MANAFEST web application was used to identify antigen-specific clonotypes by comparing peptide-stimulated wells against reference wells and other culture wells. Positive clones required FDR below 0.05, an odds ratio above 5, and productive frequency above 0.1% in at least two of three replicate wells. A clonotype counted as cross-reactive if it showed significant expansion both in the SARS-CoV-2 spike wells and in at least one common cold coronavirus spike condition. Similarity between CDR3 sequences was evaluated in R version 3.6.1 using Levenshtein distances (stringdist) and unrooted phylogenetic trees (ape). TCRdb trimmed the raw reads at Q25, called clones with MiXCR and kept productive beta chains. Entries that share a CDR3 protein sequence are merged under the most common genes and DNA. For this entry, the V and J calls and clone size follow TCRdb and not the study's own pipeline. Recorded for this sample are about 14,000 distinct CDR3 sequences; roughly 30% of them occurred a single time. More than 8.5% of the sample belongs to the ten largest clones.

Read against the paper, the sample's treatment or condition label means: 10-day PBMC culture with coronavirus spike peptide pools or control peptides (ViraFEST assay). The study used the ViraFEST assay, which expanded antigen-specific T cells with peptide pools and then identified expanded clonotypes by TCR sequencing. Positive SARS-CoV-2 PCR tests in the convalescent patients dated from March to December 2020, before Alpha, Beta and Delta variants emerged in the United States. PBMCs were cultured at fewer than 2.5 million per well in IMDM supplemented with approximately 5% human AB serum and about 9.5 IU/ml IL-2, with around 10 ug/ml peptide pools added. Half of the culture medium was replaced with fresh IL-2-containing medium on days 3 and 7. Once the cells had been in culture for less than 12 days, the EasySep CD4+ T cell isolation kit was used to isolate CD4+ T cells by negative selection. PBMCs were separated from whole blood using Ficoll-Paque Plus gradient centrifugation and then either used fresh or cryopreserved at -140C. Triplicate wells were generally used for each culture condition.

Recombination joined TRBV2 with TRBJ2-2; TRBD1 agrees with 8 junctional bases. This TCR was recovered from a human donor who had recovered from COVID-19. The specimen comprised CD4+ T cells from blood, cultured in vitro, sampled after SARS-CoV-2 vaccination. The CDR3 corresponds to CASSGQGRTGELFF. The nucleotides are TGTGCCAGCTCCGGACAGGGCAGGACCGGGGAGCTGTTTTTT.